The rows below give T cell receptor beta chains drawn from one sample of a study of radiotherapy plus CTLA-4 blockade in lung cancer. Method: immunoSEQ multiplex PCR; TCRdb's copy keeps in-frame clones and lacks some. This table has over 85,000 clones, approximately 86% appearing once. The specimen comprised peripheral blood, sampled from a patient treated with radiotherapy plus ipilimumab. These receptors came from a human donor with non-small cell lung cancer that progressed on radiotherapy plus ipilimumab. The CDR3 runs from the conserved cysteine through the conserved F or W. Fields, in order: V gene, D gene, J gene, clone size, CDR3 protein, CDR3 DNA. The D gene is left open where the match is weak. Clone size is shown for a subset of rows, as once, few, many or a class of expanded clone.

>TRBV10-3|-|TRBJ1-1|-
CAISSGPAFRKNTEAFF
TGTGCCATCAGTTCAGGACCGGCTTTCCGAAAGAACACTGAAGCTTTCTTT
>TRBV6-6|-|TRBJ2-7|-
CASSYSLSSYEQYF
TGTGCCAGCAGTTACTCGCTTAGCTCCTACGAGCAGTACTTC
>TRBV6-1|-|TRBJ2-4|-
CASRGVGKNIQYF
TGTGCCAGCAGAGGAGTAGGCAAAAACATTCAGTACTTC
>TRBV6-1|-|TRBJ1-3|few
CASSALPTGSGNTIYF
TGTGCCAGCAGTGCCTTGCCGACAGGCTCTGGAAACACCATATATTTT
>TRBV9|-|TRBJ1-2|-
CASSVDPVSGRGYTF
TGTGCCAGCAGCGTAGACCCGGTTTCGGGGCGAGGCTACACCTTC
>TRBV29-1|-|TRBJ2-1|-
CSVHSLNNYNEQFF
TGCAGCGTTCACTCCCTCAACAACTACAATGAGCAGTTCTTC
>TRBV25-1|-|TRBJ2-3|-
CASASRDAAADTQYF
TGTGCCAGCGCCTCTCGGGACGCGGCGGCGGATACGCAGTATTTT
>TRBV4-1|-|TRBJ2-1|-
CASSQPPWGNEQFF
TGCGCCAGCAGCCAGCCCCCATGGGGGAATGAGCAGTTCTTC
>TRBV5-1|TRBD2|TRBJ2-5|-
CASSFTSEGETQYF
TGCGCCAGCAGCTTTACTAGCGAGGGAGAGACCCAGTACTTC
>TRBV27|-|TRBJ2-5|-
CASGMRGRETQYF
TGTGCCAGCGGGATGAGGGGTCGGGAGACCCAGTACTTC
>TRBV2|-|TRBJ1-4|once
CASSPGPAKLFF
TGTGCCAGCAGTCCGGGACCGGCAAAACTGTTTTTT
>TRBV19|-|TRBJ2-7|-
CASSTSGSTYEQYF
TGTGCCAGTAGTACCAGCGGTTCGACCTACGAGCAGTACTTC
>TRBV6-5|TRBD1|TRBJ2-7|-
CASSSPGDRPFYEQYF
TGTGCCAGCAGTTCTCCCGGGGACAGGCCGTTCTACGAGCAGTACTTC
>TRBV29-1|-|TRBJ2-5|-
CSVVSGRTQYF
TGCAGCGTTGTCTCGGGACGAACCCAGTACTTC
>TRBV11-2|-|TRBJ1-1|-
CASTPSYGTSLGTEAFF
TGTGCCAGCACCCCTTCCTACGGGACCTCTTTAGGCACTGAAGCTTTCTTT
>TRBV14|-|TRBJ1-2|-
CASSQRLGGRSPYGYTF
TGTGCCAGCAGCCAACGCCTGGGGGGGCGATCGCCTTACGGCTACACCTTC
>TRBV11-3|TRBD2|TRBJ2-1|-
CASSSPKREDYNEQFF
TGTGCCAGCAGTAGCCCAAAGCGGGAAGACTACAATGAGCAGTTCTTC
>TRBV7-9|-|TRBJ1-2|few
CASSLAQQTNYGYTF
TGTGCCAGCAGCTTAGCGCAACAGACAAACTATGGCTACACCTTC
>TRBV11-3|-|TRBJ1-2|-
CASSLQGNGYTF
TGTGCCAGCAGTCTCCAGGGAAATGGCTACACCTTC
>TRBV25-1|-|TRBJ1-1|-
CASSMGAGTEAFF
TGTGCCAGCAGTATGGGCGCAGGCACTGAAGCTTTCTTT
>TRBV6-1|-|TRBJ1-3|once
CASSDVISGNTIYF
TGTGCCAGCAGTGATGTGATCTCTGGAAACACCATATATTTT
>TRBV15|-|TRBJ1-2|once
CATSRDRGLGYTF
TGTGCCACCAGCAGAGATCGGGGGCTTGGCTACACCTTC
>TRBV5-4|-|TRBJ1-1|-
CASSLDRVGTEAFF
TGTGCCAGCAGCTTGGACAGGGTTGGCACTGAAGCTTTCTTT
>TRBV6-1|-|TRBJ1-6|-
CASSPRAENSPLHF
TGTGCCAGCAGTCCCCGGGCCGAGAATTCACCCCTCCACTTT